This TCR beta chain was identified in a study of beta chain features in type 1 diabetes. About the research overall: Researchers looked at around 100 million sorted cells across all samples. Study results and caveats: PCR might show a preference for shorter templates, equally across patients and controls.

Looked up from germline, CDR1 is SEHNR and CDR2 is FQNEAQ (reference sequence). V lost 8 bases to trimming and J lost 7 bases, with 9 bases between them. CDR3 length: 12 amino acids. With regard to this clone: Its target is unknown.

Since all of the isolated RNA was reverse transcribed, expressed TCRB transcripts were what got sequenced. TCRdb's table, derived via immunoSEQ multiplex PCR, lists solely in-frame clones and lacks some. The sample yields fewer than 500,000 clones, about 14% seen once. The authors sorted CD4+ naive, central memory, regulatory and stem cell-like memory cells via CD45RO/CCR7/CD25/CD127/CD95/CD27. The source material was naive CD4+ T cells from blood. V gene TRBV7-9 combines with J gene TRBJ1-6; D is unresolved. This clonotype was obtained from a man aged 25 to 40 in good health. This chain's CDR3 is CASSARNSPLHF. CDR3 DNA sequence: TGTGCCAGCTCGGCGAGGAATTCACCCCTCCACTTT.